Listed below are T cell receptor beta chains from one sample, sequenced in a study of spatial heterogeneity in lung cancer. Each CDR3 protein is one row after TCRdb ran MiXCR on the 5' RACE reads. The sample records around 48,000 distinct CDR3 sequences, under 6% being singletons. Sequencing used PBMCs, obtained at surgery. Receptor source: a male donor with early-stage non-small cell lung cancer. CDR3s leave out the opening cysteine and the closing phenylalanine or tryptophan.

cdr3_length	v_call	cdr3_aa
13	TRBV29-1	SAAGAGGAGTEAF
18	TRBV19	ASSTTPGARGPQNTGELF
11	TRBV10-3	AISDGSTDTQY
11	TRBV10-2	ASSEWRGNIQY
11	TRBV5-1	ASSWDIGIEAF
13	TRBV4-3	ASSQVGRESYEQY
16	TRBV5-4	ASSLDLGSWTPNTEAF
12	TRBV7-2	ASSLAGQGDGYT
11	TRBV4-1	ASSQESGNEQF
11	TRBV18	ASSPAPVGEQY
13	TRBV12-3/TRBV12-4	ASTEQGGAHTEAF
15	TRBV7-9	ASSLGLAGGYTDTQY
11	TRBV20-1	SALPGRPDTQY
12	TRBV2	ASSDRQAIYGYT
10	TRBV3-1	ASSHTTKEQY
12	TRBV28	ASRTSGRVYEQY
14	TRBV2	ASSAGAGGYTDTQY
11	TRBV20-1	TGLGDSYNEQF
14	TRBV5-1	ASSPLAGRGNTEAF
11	TRBV5-1	ASSLEGDDIQY
9	TRBV7-9	ASSPQTEAF
11	TRBV29-1	SGRQGLSYEQY
15	TRBV3-1	ASSSTPTGGLNYGYT
12	TRBV6-5	ASSSRDALWEQF
18	TRBV10-3	AISESYTGTSGSYTDTQY
14	TRBV20-1	SARSSGRADTGELF
11	TRBV6-6	ASAGQGVPEAF
13	TRBV29-1	SVEDRESGANVLT
11	TRBV6-2/TRBV6-3	ASRGSLQETQY
10	TRBV20-1	SARGGRETQY
11	TRBV12-5	ASGFSGANVLT
9	TRBV9	ASSGSGELF
14	TRBV20-1	SAPRGRGFSYNEQF
12	TRBV14	ASSLRAFTDTQY
14	TRBV18	ASSPPTSGIYNEQF
13	TRBV7-2	ASSPWGASNQPQH
12	TRBV5-4	ASSLGGSGETQY
12	TRBV11-2	ASSLLPRPGGYT
12	TRBV3-1	AIPPDRGIYEQY
13	TRBV28	ASSFSGKKNTEAF
13	TRBV7-2	ASNRQGAYNSPLH
13	TRBV24-1	ATSDFPPAEGPQF
11	TRBV19	ASSMYTYDEQF
11	TRBV29-1	SAYRGGNTEAF
15	TRBV6-5	ASSYLVGTSSSNEQF
15	TRBV4-1	ASSRRLADSSTDTQY
11	TRBV4-3	ASSQEQDQPQH
14	TRBV6-2/TRBV6-3	ASSPRTPTPSSEQY